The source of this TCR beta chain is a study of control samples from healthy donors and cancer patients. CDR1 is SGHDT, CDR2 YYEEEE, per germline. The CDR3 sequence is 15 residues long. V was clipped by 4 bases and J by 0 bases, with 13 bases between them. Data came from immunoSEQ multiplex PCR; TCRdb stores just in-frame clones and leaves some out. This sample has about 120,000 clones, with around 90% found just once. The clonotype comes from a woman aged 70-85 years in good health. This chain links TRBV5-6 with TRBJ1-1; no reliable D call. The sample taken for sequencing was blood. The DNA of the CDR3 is TGTGCCAGCAGCCCCACCGGGCATATGAACACTGAAGCTTTCTTT. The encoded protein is CASSPTGHMNTEAFF. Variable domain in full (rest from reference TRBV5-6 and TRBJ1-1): DAGVTQSPTHLIKTRGQQVTLRCSPKSGHDTVSWYQQALGQGPQFIFQYYEEEERQRGNFPDRFSGHQFPNYSSELNVNALLLGDSALYLCASSPTGHMNTEAFFGQGTRLTVV.